This TCR beta chain was sequenced in a study of blood T cell repertoires in COVID-19. Study-wide background: Sites across the United States, Italy and Spain contributed samples from acute and convalescent COVID-19. T cells, B-cell-depleted T cells, or PBMCs provided the cDNA or gDNA that served as material.

Under the authors' procedure: Using reference gene primer amplification, nucleated cell counts were estimated. Generated by immunoSEQ multiplex PCR, the TCRdb table keeps only in-frame clones and is missing some. V and J calls and clone size follow that table, whereas D and trimming were derived from the DNA. Among under 55,000 clones listed, approximately 90% were seen once. This TCR derives from a man aged 35 to 55 with active COVID-19. Source material: peripheral blood.

CDR3 in DNA: TGCAGCGTCAGAGACAACGACGCCTACGAGCAGTACTTC. This encodes CSVRDNDAYEQYF. V and J are TRBV29-1 and TRBJ2-7; D not resolved. Germline V gives CDR1 SQVTM, CDR2 ANQGSEA. The CDR3 extends over 13 amino acids. V lost 6 bases to trimming and J lost 2 bases, with 14 bases between them.